This T cell receptor beta chain stems from a study of shared clonotypes between healthy human individuals (dated by TCRdb to about 2020). Background on the whole study: The cohort comprised a couple of women and a few men aged 18 to 49 years. For each donor, CD4 naive and CD4 memory were each run on three plates, CD8 naive on two plates, and CD8 memory on one plate. To estimate repertoire size and how much clonotype sharing occurs between individuals, the study deeply sequenced the blood TCR repertoires of roughly 5 healthy adults. To increase sequencing depth and limit assay-specific biases, TCR repertoire library preparation and sequencing were carried out by different laboratories using diverse techniques. Between about 0.94 and 8.9 billion PBMCs per donor were obtained by leukapheresis. What the research found in general, with its limitations: Compared with non-shared clonotypes, the clonotypes found in all four sorted-subset donors had higher generation probabilities. Pairwise subsampling led to the expectation that sequencing depth would affect the degree of clonotype sharing among donors. Even with the large sequencing depth, rarefaction of the sorted-subset datasets indicated that sequencing was incomplete. Because the study included only a small number of donors, the genetic and exposure-history diversity represented was limited. About 5% of naive CD4, 3.5% of naive CD8, roughly 2.5% of memory CD4, and 0.4% of memory CD8 clonotypes were shared across several donors. Estimated clonotype richness was generally larger for naive than for memory subsets. Sampling was limited to blood, and TCR repertoires in tissue likely differ from TCR repertoires in blood.

Using the deep immunoSEQ assay, TCR CDR3 regions were amplified from genomic DNA by multiplex PCR. Extracted genomic DNA from each cell subset was spread evenly across all wells of several immunoSEQ 96-well plates, with each plate serving as a replicate. For sorted subsets, 200 ng of genomic DNA, equivalent to some 30,000 T cell genomes, went into each replicate PCR. The purified libraries were quantified using a Qubit 3.0 fluorometer, sized with a Bioanalyzer 2100, and then quantified again using the KAPA Library Quantification kit. Every immunoSEQ 96-well plate was sequenced on a separate single-read 150-cycle Illumina NextSeq 550 flow cell. The paper's processing steps were these. Because the immunoSEQ output included only junctional sequences and no quality scores, the filtering could not be the same as the filtering used for full-length reads. To assign V/J genes and CDR3, sequences were annotated against IMGT germline references using PyIR, a Python wrapper for IgBLAST v1.9. Reads were removed for weak V/J assignments (E-value above 1e-6), missing CDR3, stop codons, out-of-frame junctions, or ambiguous translated residues. A V3J clonotype was defined by an identical inferred V gene, J gene, and CDR3 amino acid sequence. To compute the percentage overlap between repertoires, the number of shared unique clonotypes was divided by the size of the smaller repertoire. RTK rarefaction, the Chao1 estimator, and Recon v2.1 estimates of unobserved clonotypes were used to assess repertoire richness. OLGA was used to compute generation probabilities for all TCRbeta clonotypes that the gDNA method yielded from a handful of donors. The immuneACCESS repertoire file appears here via TCRdb, limited to in-frame rearrangements. These files lack a portion of the clones; in checked studies, under half of the deficit traces to unresolved V genes, and the cause of the others is not known. That table furnishes V, J and clone size, whereas the DNA furnished D and trimming. This sample has about 680,000 clones in its table, and around 90% of those were observed once. The top ten hold 24% of the sample.

A remark on this clone: What antigen it recognizes has not been identified. No quality values exist for individual bases; no much larger clone is one base distant.

Including the terminal cysteine and phenylalanine, the CDR3 comprises 11 residues. The CDR3 DNA has 33 bases and is translated from base 1. V is reduced by 4 bases and J by 9 bases, leaving a spacing of 7 bases between them. From the germline V gene, CDR1 is MGHRA and CDR2 is YSYEKL. For the CD8 naive samples, CD45RO-negative cells were positively selected for CCR7, yielding a CD45RA+CCR7+ population from which TemRA cells were excluded. The donors were healthy, HIV-negative adults who had no recently reported acute infections or vaccinations. Every donor was a Caucasian adult living in Nashville, Tennessee, USA. Blood was obtained by leukapheresis, after which PBMCs were separated by Ficoll-Histopaque density gradient centrifugation and cryopreserved in liquid nitrogen vapor phase. Analytical flow cytometry was used to check the purity and quantity of each magnetically sorted T cell population. Genomic DNA was isolated from every sorted fraction and measured by UV absorbance on a Nanodrop 2000c.

This TCR derives from a man aged 30 to 39 in good health. The sample consisted of naive CD8+ T cells sorted from blood. What the cell subset or site label conveys for this sample: CD45RA+CCR7+. This sequence uses TRBV4-1 and TRBJ2-1; tentative D gene TRBD2, with 5 bases matching. The nucleotides are TGCGCCAGCAGCCTTGGAGGTGAGCAGTTCTTC. Translated, it gives CASSLGGEQFF.